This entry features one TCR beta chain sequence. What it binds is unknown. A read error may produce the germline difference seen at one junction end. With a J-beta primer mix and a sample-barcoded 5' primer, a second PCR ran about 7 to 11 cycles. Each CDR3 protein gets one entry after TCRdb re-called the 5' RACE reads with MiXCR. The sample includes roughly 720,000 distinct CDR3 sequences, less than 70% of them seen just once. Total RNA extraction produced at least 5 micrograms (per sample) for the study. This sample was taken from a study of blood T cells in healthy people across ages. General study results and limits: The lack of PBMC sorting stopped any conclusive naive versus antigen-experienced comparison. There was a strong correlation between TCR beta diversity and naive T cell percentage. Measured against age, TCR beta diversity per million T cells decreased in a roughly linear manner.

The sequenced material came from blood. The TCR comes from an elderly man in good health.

The CDR3 nucleotides are TGTGCCTGCAGCCAAGATCCTCGACTAGCGGGATACAATGAGCAGTTCTTC. As protein: CACSQDPRLAGYNEQFF. J is TRBJ2-1 and V is TRBV3-1; TRBD2 agrees at 11 bases. The CDR3 is 17 residues long. Germline lookup yields CDR1 LGHDT and CDR2 YNNKEL (reference sequence).